The 26 T cell receptor beta chains presented below share a single source sample, sequenced in a study of OX40 agonist ivuxolimab in advanced cancers. Profiling relied on immunoSEQ multiplex PCR, and the TCRdb table lists in-frame clones only, not all of them. The profile shows around 20,000 clones, about four fifths of them singletons. Sequencing used CD4+ or CD8+ T cells sorted from blood, obtained in a trial of the OX40 agonist ivuxolimab. The origin of the receptors is an adult with an advanced solid tumor such as melanoma, head and neck, liver or kidney cancer.

CDR3 in DNA: TGCGCCAGCAGCTTGGGTATTGAAGCTTTCTTT. Encoded protein: CASSLGIEAFF. V and J are TRBV5-1 and TRBJ1-1; D unclear. This CDR3 has 11 amino acids. V was trimmed by 0 bases and J by 7 bases, leaving 4 bases between them. From germline, CDR1 is SGHRS and CDR2 YFSETQ.

V and J are TRBV4-3 and TRBJ1-4; D is ambiguous. This CDR3 spans 16 amino acids. The germline V gene has CDR1 LGHNA and CDR2 YSLEER. V was trimmed by 0 bases and J by 7 bases, leaving 15 bases between them. DNA of the CDR3: TGCGCCAGCAGCCAAGATTTGATCAGTGTTGGTGAAAAACTGTTTTTT. Amino acids: CASSQDLISVGEKLFF.

This clone was counted only a few times. This chain connects TRBV7-2 to TRBJ2-5; 9 bases are shared with TRBD1. From germline, CDR1 is SGHTA and CDR2 FQGNSA. Trimming cost V 5 bases and J 1 base; bases outside gene matches: 5. The CDR3 length is 15 residues. CDR3 sequence: CASSPRTGAQETQYF. The CDR3 DNA is TGTGCCAGCAGCCCCCGGACAGGGGCCCAAGAGACCCAGTACTTC.

The chain links TRBV6-5 to TRBJ2-5; D possibly matches TRBD1 or TRBD2 (5 bases each). Per the germline V gene, CDR1 is MNHEY and CDR2 is SVGAGI. The length of the CDR3 is 14 residues. V shed 0 bases and J shed 4 bases, with 9 bases lying between them. The CDR3 bases are TGTGCCAGCAGTTACTCGAGGGGATCAGAGACCCAGTACTTC. Protein product: CASSYSRGSETQYF.

This clone was detected only a few times. The chain uses TRBV30 and TRBJ2-2, with TRBD2 as a possible D gene (6 bases). Trimming removed 5 bases at V and 6 bases at J, with 13 bases between. CDR3 length: 13 amino acids. Per germline, CDR1 GTSNPN and CDR2 SVGIG (reference sequence). CDR3 DNA: TGTGCCTGGGGCCGAACTAGCTCCGGGGAGCTGTTTTTT. Protein: CAWGRTSSGELFF.

This clone was counted only a few times. The V gene is TRBV9, the J gene TRBJ2-2; 9 nucleotides match TRBD1. With V trimmed by 4 bases and J by 4 bases, 2 bases remained unmatched. The CDR3 spans 14 residues. CDR1 SGDLS and CDR2 YYNGEE come from the germline V gene. CDR3 sequence (DNA): TGTGCCAGCAGCCTGGGACAGGGCACCGGGGAGCTGTTTTTT. Translating it yields CASSLGQGTGELFF.

The rearrangement joins TRBV7-2 to TRBJ2-7; 7 bases agree with TRBD2. CDR3 length equals 14 residues. Germline assignment: CDR1 SGHTA and CDR2 FQGNSA. The V gene end was trimmed by 2 bases and the J gene end by 6 bases; junction bases not matched to a gene: 7. DNA for the CDR3: TGTGCCAGCAGCTTACAACTAGCGTCGCTCGAGCAGTACTTC. It encodes CASSLQLASLEQYF.

The V and J genes are TRBV20-1 and TRBJ2-5; weak D call: TRBD2 (5 bases). The V end was cut by 6 bases, the J end by 5 bases, with 10 bases between. Germline CDR1 is DFQATT and CDR2 is SNEGSKA (reference sequence). The CDR3 contains 11 residues. DNA for the CDR3: TGCAGTGCGAGGACTGGGGAGACCCAGTACTTC. Amino acid sequence: CSARTGETQYF.

This clone was observed a few times. The rearrangement links TRBV6-9 to TRBJ1-2; the D gene is possibly TRBD1 (5 bases). CDR1 is MNHGY, CDR2 SVAAGI, per germline. The V gene lost 7 bases and the J gene lost 5 bases, with 8 bases spanning the gap. This CDR3 is built from 11 residues. CDR3 amino acids: CASTEGYGYTF. The CDR3 DNA reads as TGTGCCAGCACGGAGGGGTATGGCTACACCTTC.

This clone was detected a few times. At the DNA level, this CDR3 is encoded by other sequences in the same sample as well. The CDR3 loop reads CASSVDPPDTQYF. In DNA form, the CDR3 reads TGTGCCAGCAGCGTAGACCCCCCGGATACGCAGTATTTT. The chain employs TRBV9 and TRBJ2-3; D is unresolved. The ends were cut back, 0 bases at V and 6 bases at J, with 8 bases in the middle. CDR1 and CDR2 (germline): SGDLS, YYNGEE. The CDR3 sequence is 13 residues long.

The chain uses TRBV2 and TRBJ2-7; tentative D call: TRBD1 (6 bases). Trimming left V 7 bases short and J 2 bases short, with 12 bases between. This CDR3 has 13 amino acids. Germline V CDR1 and CDR2: SNHLY, FYNNEI. The CDR3 DNA reads TGTGCCAGCAACAGACGACAGGCCTACGAGCAGTACTTC. Translating it yields CASNRRQAYEQYF.

The chain links TRBV2 to TRBJ2-5, with TRBD2 identical over 10 bases. CDR3 length: 16 residues. The germline CDR1 and CDR2 sequences are SNHLY and FYNNEI. Trimming took 3 bases from V and 4 from J; bases not matched to a gene: 8. The CDR3 DNA reads as TGTGCCAGCAGTGATTCAAGCGGGGGGGCCGGAGAGACCCAGTACTTC. Protein product: CASSDSSGGAGETQYF.

This chain links TRBV9 with TRBJ1-2, with TRBD1 matching over 8 bases. The junction had 9 bases not matched to a gene; V was cut back by 4 bases and J by 4 bases. Germline CDR1 and CDR2: SGDLS and YYNGEE. The CDR3 sequence is 15 residues long. Here the CDR3 DNA reads TGTGCCAGCAGCCCGGGTAACAGGGGGATCTATGGCTACACCTTC. Translation: CASSPGNRGIYGYTF.

The rearrangement joins TRBV2 to TRBJ2-1; 15 bases are shared with TRBD2. The J segment lost 8 bases and the V segment lost 11 bases, leaving 10 bases of the junction unmatched. This CDR3 region has 15 residues. The germline gives CDR1 SNHLY, CDR2 FYNNEI. The CDR3 region is CAGGLAGGPRYEQFF. CDR3 coding DNA: TGTGCCGGCGGACTAGCGGGAGGGCCTAGGTATGAGCAGTTCTTC.

The chain employs TRBV9 and TRBJ1-2; a weak D match, TRBD1 (6 bases). V shed 0 bases and J shed 6 bases, with 15 bases lying between them. Germline CDR1 reads SGDLS; CDR2 reads YYNGEE. This CDR3 is 15 amino acids long. CDR3 bases: TGTGCCAGCAGCGTAGACGGGCAACAGGGAGATGGCTACACCTTC. This sequence encodes CASSVDGQQGDGYTF.

This clone was observed a handful of times. The chain is built from TRBV7-2 and TRBJ1-2; 7 bases are a match to TRBD1. The junction had 7 bases not matched to a gene; V was cut back by 4 bases and J by 8 bases. The germline V gene has CDR1 SGHTA and CDR2 FQGNSA. CDR3 length: 13 amino acids. The CDR3 nucleotides are TGTGCCAGCAGCTATAGACAGGGATACGGCTACACCTTC. This codes for CASSYRQGYGYTF. The full variable domain, with the rest looked up from reference TRBV7-2 and TRBJ1-2, is GAGVSQSPSNKVTEKGKDVELRCDPISGHTALYWYRQSLGQGLEFLIYFQGNSAPDKSGLPSDRFSAERTGGSVSTLTIQRTQQEDSAVYLCASSYRQGYGYTFGSGTRLTVV.

The rearrangement joins TRBV7-2 to TRBJ2-5, with a tentative D call TRBD1 (5 bases). V was shortened by 2 bases and J by 5 bases, with 15 bases between the two germline ends. CDR3 length: 15 amino acids. From germline, CDR1 is SGHTA and CDR2 FQGNSA. The DNA for the CDR3 is TGTGCCAGCAGCTTAACATACCAAGGGGCTGAGACCCAGTACTTC. Translated, it gives CASSLTYQGAETQYF.

This clone was picked up a small number of times. The chain uses TRBV4-3 and TRBJ2-3; no clear D gene. The CDR3 extends over 13 amino acids. Germline V gene lookup returns CDR1 LGHNA and CDR2 YSLEER. The V end was cut by 0 bases, the J end by 6 bases, with 7 bases between. The CDR3 protein is CASSQESWDTQYF. CDR3 nucleotides: TGCGCCAGCAGCCAAGAGTCATGGGATACGCAGTATTTT.

CDR3 nucleotide sequence: TGCAGCGTTGAAACCCGTCCGGACAGTGGCTACACCTTC. Protein sequence: CSVETRPDSGYTF. The chain has TRBV29-1 and TRBJ1-2, with D possibly being TRBD1 (6 bases). The germline V gene encodes CDR1 SQVTM and CDR2 ANQGSEA. The CDR3 consists of 13 residues. Trimming pared 2 bases from V and 7 bases from J, leaving 14 bases between.

This chain links TRBV19 with TRBJ1-1; weak D call: TRBD1 (6 bases). Per germline, CDR1 LNHDA and CDR2 SQIVND (reference sequence). The CDR3 sequence is 14 residues long. V lost 0 bases and J lost 5, with 10 bases in between. In DNA form, the CDR3 reads TGTGCCAGTAGTATAGAACAGGGCCGTACTGAAGCTTTCTTT. This translates into CASSIEQGRTEAFF.

By share of the sample, this clone is large. The rearrangement joins TRBV12-2 to TRBJ1-3. TRBV12-2 is flagged as a pseudogene. The CDR3 spans 9 residues. CDR3 bases: TGTGCAAGTCGCCGCCCCATATATTTT. Protein product: CASRRPIYF.

The V call is TRBV6-1, the J call TRBJ1-6, with D possibly being TRBD1 (6 bases). Trimming took 3 bases from V and 4 from J, leaving 13 bases between them. CDR3 length equals 16 residues. The germline CDR1 and CDR2 sequences are MNHNS and SASEGT. This CDR3 reads CASSDGGGAYNSPLHF. The CDR3 DNA sequence: TGTGCCAGCAGTGATGGGGGGGGCGCGTATAATTCACCCCTCCACTTT.

CDR3 sequence reads: CACLGQGATGELFF. CDR3 bases: TGTGCCTGTCTGGGACAGGGGGCAACCGGGGAGCTGTTTTTT. The chain links TRBV30 to TRBJ2-2; 12 bases match TRBD1. The CDR3 has 14 amino acids. V lost 6 bases and J lost 5; bases outside the gene matches: 4. In germline, CDR1 is GTSNPN, CDR2 SVGIG (reference sequence). The full variable domain, its missing parts supplied by reference TRBV30 and TRBJ2-2, is SQTIHQWPATLVQPVGSPLSLECTVEGTSNPNLYWYRQAAGRGLQLLFYSVGIGQISSEVPQNLSASRPQDRQFILSSKKLLLSDSGFYLCACLGQGATGELFFGEGSRLTVL.

The chain employs TRBV2 and TRBJ2-2; 14 bases are shared with TRBD2. Trimming at V came to 6 bases and at J to 1 base, leaving 16 bases not matched to a gene. Per germline, CDR1 SNHLY and CDR2 FYNNEI. There are 21 residues in the CDR3. The CDR3 loop reads CASRLDIPGLAGAGNTGELFF. Written as DNA, the CDR3 is TGTGCCAGCAGACTAGATATACCGGGACTAGCGGGAGCGGGGAACACCGGGGAGCTGTTTTTT.

This sequence joins TRBV12-5 and TRBJ1-5; D not resolved. Germline CDR1 reads LGHNT; CDR2 reads FRNRAP. The CDR3 consists of 15 residues. Trimming left V 4 bases short and J 7 bases short, with 17 bases between. The CDR3 nucleotides read TGTGCTAGTGGTTCTTGGCAGGTTGAGGAGCAGCCCCAGCATTTT. Amino acids: CASGSWQVEEQPQHF. The whole variable domain, remainder taken from reference TRBV12-5 and TRBJ1-5, is DARVTQTPRHKVTEMGQEVTMRCQPILGHNTVFWYRQTMMQGLELLAYFRNRAPLDDSGMPKDRFSAEMPDATLATLKIQPSEPRDSAVYFCASGSWQVEEQPQHFGDGTRLSIL.

This sequence joins TRBV4-2 and TRBJ2-7; D might be TRBD1 (6 bases). The CDR3 is 14 residues long. Per germline, CDR1 LGHNA and CDR2 YNFKEQ. V was trimmed by 0 bases and J by 6 bases, leaving 12 bases between them. The CDR3 loop reads CASSQENRVLEQYF. CDR3 nucleotide sequence: TGTGCCAGCAGCCAAGAAAACAGGGTACTCGAGCAGTACTTC.